Presented here are 20 T cell receptor beta chains from one specimen sequenced in a study of regulatory T cells in long-lasting Graves disease (dated by TCRdb to 2020 to 2023). The time point label on this specimen signifies: newly diagnosed GD, antithyroid drugs for less than 3 months. For both TCR sequencing and RNA sequencing, RNA was extracted from PBMCs in TRIzol. Library preparation employed multiplex PCR. The listed sequencing device is Illumina HiSeq 4000. iRepertoire HTBI primers and Arm-PCR amplification of CDR3 regions were used to construct TCR beta libraries. TCRdb redid the processing of the public reads, applying fastp at Q25 and MiXCR, and retained in-frame beta chains. Entries that share a CDR3 protein sequence are merged under the most common genes and DNA. In this sample the table shows over 450,000 distinct CDR3 sequences, around 12% of which occur a single time. In total, the top ten clones hold roughly 8.9% of the sample.

The same data also contributed to another study, on T cells in Graves' hyperthyroidism and ophthalmopathy.

The material was peripheral blood mononuclear cells (PBMCs), obtained at new diagnosis, from a patient treated with antithyroid drugs. The receptors stem from a woman aged 25 to 39 with Graves disease. Donor details come from another sample of the same person, matched by shared clones.

This chain connects TRBV20-1 to TRBJ1-5; TRBD1 is a possible D gene (5 bases). There are 16 residues in the CDR3. Germline V lookup: CDR1 DFQATT, CDR2 SNEGSKA (reference sequence). V dropped 6 bases and J dropped 2 bases, with 20 bases sitting between them. The CDR3 spells CSARGGLQGGNQPQHF. In nucleotides, the CDR3 is TGCAGTGCACGGGGGGGGTTGCAGGGCGGCAATCAGCCCCAGCATTTT.

This clonotype was seen repeatedly, ten times or more. V is TRBV6-2 or TRBV6-3 and J is TRBJ1-1; no clear D gene. This CDR3 has 13 residues. Germline values: CDR1 MNHEY, CDR2 SVGEGT. The V and J ends lost 4 bases and 8 bases respectively, with 14 bases between them. In DNA, the CDR3 is TGTGCCAGCAGTTCCTTGGGTTCTTTCGAAGCTTTCTTT. It encodes CASSSLGSFEAFF.

Note on this clonotype: The junction shows a germline mismatch at one end, possibly a read error. J is TRBJ2-5 and V is TRBV5-1, with 13 nucleotides matching TRBD2. CDR3 size: 16 residues. Per the germline V gene, CDR1 is SGHRS and CDR2 is YFSETQ. The CDR3 loop is CASSWTSGSLAETKYF. In nucleotides, the CDR3 is TGCGCCAGCAGCTGGACTAGCGGGAGTTTGGCGGAGACCAAGTACTTC.

This clonotype has only a few counts. The rearrangement links TRBV19 to TRBJ1-5, with D unresolved. V gave up 10 bases and J gave up 0 bases, with 16 bases separating them. Germline V gene data show CDR1 as LNHDA and CDR2 as SQIVND (reference sequence). The CDR3 runs 15 residues. In DNA form, the CDR3 reads TGTGCCACCCGCCGGGAGAACTATAGCAATCAGCCCCAGCATTTT. This translates into CATRRENYSNQPQHF.

This clonotype was seen repeatedly, ten times or more. The chain combines TRBV2 with TRBJ1-2; tentative D call: TRBD1 (6 bases). From germline, CDR1 is SNHLY and CDR2 FYNNEI. The CDR3 is made up of 13 amino acids. V gave up 6 bases and J gave up 7 bases, with 15 bases separating them. The CDR3 here is CASRMDSERGYTF. CDR3 sequence (DNA): TGTGCCAGCAGAATGGACAGCGAGCGTGGCTACACCTTC.

This clonotype was observed many times. This sequence joins TRBV29-1 and TRBJ2-1, with no clear D. Trimming took off 2 bases at V and 10 bases at J, with 12 bases between the two ends. From germline, CDR1 is SQVTM and CDR2 ANQGSEA. The CDR3 consists of 12 residues. CDR3 DNA sequence: TGCAGCGTTGAATCTATCCCTAACGAGCAGTTCTTC. Its protein is CSVESIPNEQFF.

The table lists this clonotype with a few counts. The rearrangement uses TRBV20-1 and TRBJ1-1; TRBD1 might be the D (6 bases). Germline CDR1 and CDR2: DFQATT and SNEGSKA (reference sequence). Trimming removed 2 bases at V and 1 base at J, with 11 bases between. The length of the CDR3 is 14 residues. CDR3 sequence: CSARNVRGNTEAFF. In DNA form, the CDR3 reads TGCAGTGCTAGAAACGTCAGGGGGAACACTGAAGCTTTCTTT.

A note on this clonotype: It may be a read error: a sequence one base away is much more abundant. The chain joins TRBV7-2 to TRBJ2-3; D tentatively fits TRBD1 or TRBD2 (6 bases each). This CDR3 contains 14 residues. Germline V gene sequence: CDR1 SGHTA, CDR2 FQGNSA. The CDR3 is CASSIIGGTDMQYF. The CDR3, as DNA: TGTGCCAGCAGCATCATCGGGGGCACAGATATGCAGTATTTT.

This chain joins TRBV6-2 or TRBV6-3 and TRBJ2-6; D is perhaps TRBD1 (6 bases). This CDR3 comprises 17 residues. Germline assignment: CDR1 MNHEY and CDR2 SVGEGT. V lost 8 bases to trimming and J lost 0 bases, with 17 bases between them. CDR3 bases: TGTGCCAGCGTGGGTCAGGGACACGGCTCTGGGGCCAACGTCCTGACTTTC. This translates into CASVGQGHGSGANVLTF.

This clonotype was picked up many times. The genes are TRBV2 and TRBJ2-1, with TRBD2 matching over 14 bases. The V segment lost 6 bases and the J segment 8 bases; nucleotides outside the gene matches: 6. Per germline, CDR1 SNHLY and CDR2 FYNNEI. The CDR3 sequence is 15 residues long. CDR3 nucleotides: TGTGCCAGCAGCTCGACTAGCGGGAGGGGGCATGAGCAGTTCTTC. It codes for CASSSTSGRGHEQFF.

This clonotype has just a few counts. This chain joins TRBV7-8 and TRBJ1-5; 7 bases agree with TRBD1. CDR3 length: 16 amino acids. With V trimmed by 5 bases and J by 0 bases, 7 bases remained unmatched. From germline, CDR1 is SGHVS and CDR2 FQNEAQ. The CDR3 sequence: CASSTDRAYSNQPQHF. The CDR3 region has the DNA TGTGCCAGCAGCACTGACAGGGCTTATAGCAATCAGCCCCAGCATTTT.

V usage is TRBV27 and J usage is TRBJ2-3, with D possibly being TRBD1 or TRBD2 (6 bases each). CDR1 and CDR2 from the germline V gene are MNHEY and SMNVEV (reference sequence). The CDR3 is made up of 13 amino acids. V was clipped by 4 bases and J by 2 bases, with 7 bases between them. CDR3 in DNA: TGTGCCAGCAGTTGGGGGGCCACAGATACGCAGTATTTT. Its protein product is CASSWGATDTQYF.

This clonotype was seen at least ten times. J is TRBJ2-1 and V is TRBV9, with D perhaps matching TRBD2 (5 bases). The CDR3 length is 15 residues. V lost 0 bases and J lost 10, with 17 bases in between. Germline CDR1 SGDLS, CDR2 YYNGEE. DNA for the CDR3: TGTGCCAGCAGCGTAGAACGGGAACCCTACTGGGAGCAGTTCTTC. Its protein is CASSVEREPYWEQFF.

This clonotype has just a few counts. The chain joins TRBV25-1 to TRBJ1-2; TRBD1 matches 9 bases. Losses at the gene ends were 7 bases for V and 7 bases for J; bases not matched to a gene: 4. Germline CDR1 and CDR2: MGHDK and SYGVNS. The CDR3 runs to 12 residues. The CDR3 region has the DNA TGTGCCAGCAAACAGGGGGCTAGTGGCTACACCTTC. Protein product: CASKQGASGYTF.

Many counts were recorded for this clonotype. The V call is TRBV5-6, the J call TRBJ2-3, with 7 bases aligning to TRBD2. V was pared by 3 bases and J by 2 bases, with 9 bases of the junction left unmatched. This CDR3 has 16 amino acids. Germline CDR1 and CDR2: SGHDT and YYEEEE. The CDR3 nucleotides read TGTGCCAGCAGCTCCTGGGAGGGGATGAACACAGATACGCAGTATTTT. As protein: CASSSWEGMNTDTQYF.

Ten or more counts support this clonotype. The V gene is TRBV3-1, the J gene TRBJ1-1, with 7 bases identical to TRBD1. The junction had 5 bases not matched to a gene; V was cut back by 4 bases and J by 0 bases. Per the germline V gene, CDR1 is LGHDT and CDR2 is YNNKEL (reference sequence). This CDR3 is 15 amino acids long. The CDR3 spells CASSPGTDLNTEAFF. The CDR3 nucleotides are TGTGCCAGCAGCCCCGGGACAGACTTGAACACTGAAGCTTTCTTT. Using reference TRBV3-1 and TRBJ1-1 for the parts outside the CDR3, the full variable domain is DTAVSQTPKYLVTQMGNDKSIKCEQNLGHDTMYWYKQDSKKFLKIMFSYNNKELIINETVPNRFSPKSPDKAHLNLHINSLELGDSAVYFCASSPGTDLNTEAFFGQGTRLTVV.

This clonotype showed up many times. The chain has TRBV5-1 and TRBJ2-1; 9 nucleotides align to TRBD2. The J segment lost 7 bases and the V segment lost 5 bases, leaving 10 bases of the junction unmatched. The CDR3 has 15 residues. CDR1 SGHRS and CDR2 YFSETQ come from the germline V gene. The CDR3 reads CASRRTSAERNEQFF. As DNA, the CDR3 is TGCGCCAGCAGGCGGACTAGCGCCGAAAGGAATGAGCAGTTCTTC.

This clonotype was seen a few times. This sequence may be a read error, since a much larger clone differs from it by one base. The rearrangement joins TRBV13 to TRBJ2-1, with TRBD2 identical over 7 bases. The CDR3 has 14 amino acids. The V gene's germline CDR1 is PRHDT and CDR2 FYEKMQ (reference sequence). The CDR3 nucleotides read TGTGCCAGCAGCCCCGCCGGGGACTACAGTGAGCAGTTCTTC. Amino acid sequence: CASSPAGDYSEQFF.

This clonotype has a count of ten or more. The rearrangement links TRBV7-9 to TRBJ2-3; weak D call: TRBD1 (5 bases). Trimming stripped 1 base from V and 3 bases from J, with 11 bases between. This CDR3 is built from 15 residues. Germline assignment: CDR1 SEHNR and CDR2 FQNEAQ (reference sequence). CDR3 protein: CASSLVGKGTDTQYF. The CDR3 bases are TGTGCCAGCAGCTTAGTCGGTAAGGGGACAGATACGCAGTATTTT.

This clonotype came up a few times. The chain carries TRBV19 and TRBJ1-5, with 7 bases fitting TRBD1. Germline lookup yields CDR1 LNHDA and CDR2 SQIVND (reference sequence). CDR3 length: 13 residues. Trimming cost V 7 bases and J 9 bases; bases outside gene matches: 9. As DNA, the CDR3 is TGTGCCAGTAATTTCGCAGGGGGAGCGCCCCAGCATTTT. This encodes CASNFAGGAPQHF.